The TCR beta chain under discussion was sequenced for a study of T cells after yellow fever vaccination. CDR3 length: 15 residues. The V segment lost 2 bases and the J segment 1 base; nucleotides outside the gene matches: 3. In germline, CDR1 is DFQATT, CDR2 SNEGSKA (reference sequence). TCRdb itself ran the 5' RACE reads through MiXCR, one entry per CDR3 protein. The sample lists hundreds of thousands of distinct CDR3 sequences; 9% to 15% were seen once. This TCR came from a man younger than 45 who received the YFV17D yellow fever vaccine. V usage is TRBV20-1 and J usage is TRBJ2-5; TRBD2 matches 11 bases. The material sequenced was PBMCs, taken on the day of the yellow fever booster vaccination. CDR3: CSARPTSGSQETQYF. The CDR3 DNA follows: TGCAGTGCTAGACCTACTAGCGGGAGCCAAGAGACCCAGTACTTC.